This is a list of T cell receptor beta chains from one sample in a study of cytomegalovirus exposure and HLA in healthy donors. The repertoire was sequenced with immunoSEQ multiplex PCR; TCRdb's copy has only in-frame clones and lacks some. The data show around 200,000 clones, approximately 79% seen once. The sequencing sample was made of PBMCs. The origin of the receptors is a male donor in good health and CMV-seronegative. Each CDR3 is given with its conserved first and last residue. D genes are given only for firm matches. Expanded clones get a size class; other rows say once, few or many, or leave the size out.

CDR3nt: TGTGCCAGCAGTTCAGTAGGGGGGGGCATCTATGAGCAGTTCTTC
CDR3aa: CASSSVGGGIYEQFF
v_gene: TRBV7-3
j_gene: TRBJ2-1
abundance: NA
d_gene: NA

CDR3nt: TGTGCCAGCAGCTTTGGTGCGGGAGCGGAGACCCAGTACTTC
CDR3aa: CASSFGAGAETQYF
v_gene: TRBV7-2
j_gene: TRBJ2-5
abundance: few
d_gene: TRBD2

CDR3nt: TGTGCCAGCACCGTGGACAGGGACTATGGCTACACCTTC
CDR3aa: CASTVDRDYGYTF
v_gene: TRBV2
j_gene: TRBJ1-2
abundance: NA
d_gene: TRBD1

CDR3nt: TGTGCCAGCAGTTTATCCGAAGCGGGGAGCTACGAGCAGTACTTC
CDR3aa: CASSLSEAGSYEQYF
v_gene: TRBV28
j_gene: TRBJ2-7
abundance: once
d_gene: TRBD2

CDR3nt: TGTGCCAGCAGTGAATATGAGGACTCCTACGAGCAGTACTTC
CDR3aa: CASSEYEDSYEQYF
v_gene: TRBV25-1
j_gene: TRBJ2-7
abundance: NA
d_gene: NA

CDR3nt: TGTGCCAGCAGTTTAGGGTCGGGGGGTGGGGCTTCACCCCTCCACTTT
CDR3aa: CASSLGSGGGASPLHF
v_gene: TRBV27
j_gene: TRBJ1-6
abundance: NA
d_gene: NA

CDR3nt: TGTGCCAGCAGCTTCAGGGCCTCTGGAAACACCATATATTTT
CDR3aa: CASSFRASGNTIYF
v_gene: TRBV7-2
j_gene: TRBJ1-3
abundance: NA
d_gene: NA

CDR3nt: TGTGCCAGCAGTTTTGGTAGAACTGAAGCTTTCTTT
CDR3aa: CASSFGRTEAFF
v_gene: TRBV28
j_gene: TRBJ1-1
abundance: NA
d_gene: NA

CDR3nt: TGTGCCAGCAGTACCCTGCGGGAAGCTTTCTTT
CDR3aa: CASSTLREAFF
v_gene: TRBV6-6
j_gene: TRBJ1-1
abundance: NA
d_gene: NA

CDR3nt: TGTGCCAGCAGCTTAGGCAAGCGGGAGGAGGGCACAGATACGCAGTATTTT
CDR3aa: CASSLGKREEGTDTQYF
v_gene: TRBV11-3
j_gene: TRBJ2-3
abundance: NA
d_gene: TRBD2

CDR3nt: TGTGCCAGCAGTCAGGGGCAGGGTCACCAGCCCCAGCATTTT
CDR3aa: CASSQGQGHQPQHF
v_gene: TRBV28
j_gene: TRBJ1-5
abundance: NA
d_gene: NA

CDR3nt: TGTGCCAGCAGCTCCATAGCGGGGGGGACGAACTTC
CDR3aa: CASSSIAGGTNF
v_gene: TRBV5-5
j_gene: TRBJ2-7
abundance: NA
d_gene: TRBD2

CDR3nt: TGTGCCAGCAGCTTGCTCGACAGGGGTGGAGAAAAACTGTTTTTT
CDR3aa: CASSLLDRGGEKLFF
v_gene: TRBV7-9
j_gene: TRBJ1-4
abundance: NA
d_gene: TRBD1

CDR3nt: TGTGCCAGCAACCCGGGACAGGACACCCTGCTTAACGGGCAGTTCTTC
CDR3aa: CASNPGQDTLLNGQFF
v_gene: TRBV5-4
j_gene: TRBJ2-1
abundance: NA
d_gene: TRBD1

CDR3nt: TGTGCCAGCTCAGCCGGGACAGGCACTATGAACACTGAAGCTTTCTTT
CDR3aa: CASSAGTGTMNTEAFF
v_gene: TRBV18
j_gene: TRBJ1-1
abundance: NA
d_gene: TRBD1

CDR3nt: TGTGCCAGTACCGATTCCGGGACAGGGGGCGCAGATACGCAGTATTTT
CDR3aa: CASTDSGTGGADTQYF
v_gene: TRBV19
j_gene: TRBJ2-3
abundance: NA
d_gene: TRBD1

CDR3nt: TGCGCCAGCAGCCAAGATTACCTAGGAGGGGATGAGCAGTTCTTC
CDR3aa: CASSQDYLGGDEQFF
v_gene: TRBV4-3
j_gene: TRBJ2-1
abundance: few
d_gene: NA

CDR3nt: TGCGCCAGCAGCCCAGACGGGGATGAAAAACTGTTTTTT
CDR3aa: CASSPDGDEKLFF
v_gene: TRBV5-1
j_gene: TRBJ1-4
abundance: NA
d_gene: NA

CDR3nt: TGTGCCAGCAGCTTGGCCGGACAGGGGGATGTAGCTGGAAACACCATATATTTT
CDR3aa: CASSLAGQGDVAGNTIYF
v_gene: TRBV5-5
j_gene: TRBJ1-3
abundance: NA
d_gene: TRBD1

CDR3nt: TGTGCCATCAGCAGGACAGGGGGCGAATCACCCCTCCACTTT
CDR3aa: CAISRTGGESPLHF
v_gene: TRBV10-3
j_gene: TRBJ1-6
abundance: few
d_gene: TRBD1

CDR3nt: TGTGCCAGCAGGGGGGGGCTAGCGGGGGGTGGGGAGCAGTTCTTC
CDR3aa: CASRGGLAGGGEQFF
v_gene: TRBV27
j_gene: TRBJ2-1
abundance: few
d_gene: TRBD2

CDR3nt: TGTGCCAGCAGCTTAGCCCGGGACAGGAGCTACGAGCAGTACTTC
CDR3aa: CASSLARDRSYEQYF
v_gene: TRBV7-2
j_gene: TRBJ2-7
abundance: NA
d_gene: TRBD1

CDR3nt: TGTGCCATCAGTGATGAGGAGGGAGCGGATACGCAGTATTTT
CDR3aa: CAISDEEGADTQYF
v_gene: TRBV10-3
j_gene: TRBJ2-3
abundance: NA
d_gene: NA

CDR3nt: TGTGCCAGCAGCCCGAACGGGGGGATGGGGCCCCAGCATTTT
CDR3aa: CASSPNGGMGPQHF
v_gene: TRBV2
j_gene: TRBJ1-5
abundance: NA
d_gene: NA

CDR3nt: TGTGCCAGCAGTTTGTGGGCAAGCTCCTACGAGCAGTACTTC
CDR3aa: CASSLWASSYEQYF
v_gene: TRBV28
j_gene: TRBJ2-7
abundance: NA
d_gene: NA

CDR3nt: TGTGCCAGCAGCTTAGGCCTCGGGACTGGCGCCCCCCACCAAGAGACCCAGTACTTC
CDR3aa: CASSLGLGTGAPHQETQYF
v_gene: TRBV13
j_gene: TRBJ2-5
abundance: NA
d_gene: NA

CDR3nt: TGTGCCAGCAGTTACGATCCCAGATCAAACACCGGGGAGCTGTTTTTT
CDR3aa: CASSYDPRSNTGELFF
v_gene: TRBV6-5
j_gene: TRBJ2-2
abundance: NA
d_gene: NA

CDR3nt: TGTGCCAGCAGCTTACCGGCAGGGGGCCATGGCTACACCTTC
CDR3aa: CASSLPAGGHGYTF
v_gene: TRBV7-9
j_gene: TRBJ1-2
abundance: few
d_gene: TRBD1

CDR3nt: TGCGCCAGCAGCTTGAGACAGGGGGACGAGCAGTACTTC
CDR3aa: CASSLRQGDEQYF
v_gene: TRBV5-1
j_gene: TRBJ2-7
abundance: NA
d_gene: TRBD1